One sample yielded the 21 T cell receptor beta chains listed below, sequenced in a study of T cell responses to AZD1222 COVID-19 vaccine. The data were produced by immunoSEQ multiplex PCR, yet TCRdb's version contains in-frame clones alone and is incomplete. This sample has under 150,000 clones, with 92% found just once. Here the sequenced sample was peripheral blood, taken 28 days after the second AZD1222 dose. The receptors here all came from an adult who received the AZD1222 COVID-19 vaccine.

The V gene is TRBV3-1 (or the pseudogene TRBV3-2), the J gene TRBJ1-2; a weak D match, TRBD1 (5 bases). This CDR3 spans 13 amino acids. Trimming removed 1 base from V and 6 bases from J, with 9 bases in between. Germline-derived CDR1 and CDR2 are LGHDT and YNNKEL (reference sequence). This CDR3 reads CASSQGQGHGYTF. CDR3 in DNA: TGTGCCAGCAGCCAAGGGCAGGGCCATGGCTACACCTTC.

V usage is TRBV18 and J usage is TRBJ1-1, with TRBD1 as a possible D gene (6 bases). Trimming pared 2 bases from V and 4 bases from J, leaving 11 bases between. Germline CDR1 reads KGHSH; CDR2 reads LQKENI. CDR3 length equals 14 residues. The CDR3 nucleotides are TGTGCCAGCTCACCATTGACAGGCTTCACTGAAGCTTTCTTT. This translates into CASSPLTGFTEAFF.

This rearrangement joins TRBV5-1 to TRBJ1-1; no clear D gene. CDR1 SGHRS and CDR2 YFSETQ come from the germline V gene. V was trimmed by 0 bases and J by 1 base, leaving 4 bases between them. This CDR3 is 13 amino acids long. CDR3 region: CASSLEENTEAFF. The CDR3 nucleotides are TGCGCCAGCAGCTTGGAAGAGAACACTGAAGCTTTCTTT.

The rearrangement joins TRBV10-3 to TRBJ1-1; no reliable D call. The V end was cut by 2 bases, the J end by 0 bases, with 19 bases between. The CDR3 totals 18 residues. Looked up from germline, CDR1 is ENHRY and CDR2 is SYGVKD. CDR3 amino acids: CAISEGRTAGIMNTEAFF. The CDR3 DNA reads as TGTGCCATCAGTGAGGGCAGGACGGCCGGGATTATGAACACTGAAGCTTTCTTT.

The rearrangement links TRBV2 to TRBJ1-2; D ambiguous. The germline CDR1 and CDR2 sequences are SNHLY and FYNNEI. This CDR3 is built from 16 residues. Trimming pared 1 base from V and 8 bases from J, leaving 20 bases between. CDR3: CASSEGSARKLLGYTF. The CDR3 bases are TGTGCCAGCAGTGAAGGGTCGGCCAGGAAGCTTTTAGGCTACACCTTC.

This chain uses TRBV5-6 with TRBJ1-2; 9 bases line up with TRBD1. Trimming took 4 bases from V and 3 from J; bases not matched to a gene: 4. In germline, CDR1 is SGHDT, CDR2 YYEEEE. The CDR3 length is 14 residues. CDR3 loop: CASSVGQGYYGYTF. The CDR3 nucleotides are TGTGCCAGCAGCGTGGGACAGGGATACTATGGCTACACCTTC. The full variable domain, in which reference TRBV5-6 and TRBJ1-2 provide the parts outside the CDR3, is DAGVTQSPTHLIKTRGQQVTLRCSPKSGHDTVSWYQQALGQGPQFIFQYYEEEERQRGNFPDRFSGHQFPNYSSELNVNALLLGDSALYLCASSVGQGYYGYTFGSGTRLTVV.

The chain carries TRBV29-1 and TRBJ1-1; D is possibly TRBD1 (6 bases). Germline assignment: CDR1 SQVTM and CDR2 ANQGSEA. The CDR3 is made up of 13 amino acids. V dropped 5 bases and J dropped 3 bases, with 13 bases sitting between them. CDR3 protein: CSVNSGHYTEAFF. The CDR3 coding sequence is TGCAGCGTTAATTCGGGACACTACACTGAAGCTTTCTTT. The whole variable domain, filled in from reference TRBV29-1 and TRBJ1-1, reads SAVISQKPSRDICQRGTSLTIQCQVDSQVTMMFWYRQQPGQSLTLIATANQGSEATYESGFVIDKFPISRPNLTFSTLTVSNMSPEDSSIYLCSVNSGHYTEAFFGQGTRLTVV.

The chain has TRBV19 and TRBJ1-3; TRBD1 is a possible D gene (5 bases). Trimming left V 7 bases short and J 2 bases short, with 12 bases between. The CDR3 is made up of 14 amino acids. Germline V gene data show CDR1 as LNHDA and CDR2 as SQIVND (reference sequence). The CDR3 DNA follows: TGTGCCAGTACCTTGAGGGGCACTGGAAACACCATATATTTT. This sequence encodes CASTLRGTGNTIYF.

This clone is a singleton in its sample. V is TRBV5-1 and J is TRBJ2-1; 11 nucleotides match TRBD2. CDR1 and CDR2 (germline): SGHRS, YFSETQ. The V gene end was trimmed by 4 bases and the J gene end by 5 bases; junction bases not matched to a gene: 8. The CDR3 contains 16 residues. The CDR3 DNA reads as TGCGCCAGCAGCGGAACCCCGGGACTAGCGGACAATGAGCAGTTCTTC. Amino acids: CASSGTPGLADNEQFF.

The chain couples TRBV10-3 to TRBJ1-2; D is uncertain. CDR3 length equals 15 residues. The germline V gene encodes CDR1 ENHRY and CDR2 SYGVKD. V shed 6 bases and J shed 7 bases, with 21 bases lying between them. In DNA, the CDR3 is TGTGCCATCAGAAAGAGGACCGTCCCGCTCTGTGGCTACACCTTC. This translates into CAIRKRTVPLCGYTF.

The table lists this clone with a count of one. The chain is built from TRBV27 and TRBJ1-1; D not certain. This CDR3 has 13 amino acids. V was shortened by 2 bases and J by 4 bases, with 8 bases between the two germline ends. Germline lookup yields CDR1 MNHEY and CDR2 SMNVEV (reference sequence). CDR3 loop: CASSLHGSTEAFF. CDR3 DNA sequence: TGTGCCAGCAGTTTACACGGGAGCACTGAAGCTTTCTTT.

CDR3 amino acids: CAWSVHRLEQGDTGELFF. CDR3 bases: TGTGCCTGGAGTGTACATCGGTTGGAACAGGGTGACACCGGGGAGCTGTTTTTT. V usage is TRBV30 and J usage is TRBJ2-2, with D possibly matching TRBD1 (6 bases). Germline V gene sequence: CDR1 GTSNPN, CDR2 SVGIG (reference sequence). V was cut by 0 bases and J by 3 bases, with 20 bases left in between. The CDR3 runs 18 residues.

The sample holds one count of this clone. The CDR3 nucleotides are TGTGCCAGCAGCCTCGGGACAGATAACTATGGCTACACCTTC. The encoded protein is CASSLGTDNYGYTF. The chain couples TRBV28 to TRBJ1-2; 7 nucleotides line up with TRBD1. CDR1 is MDHEN, CDR2 SYDVKM, per germline. V lost 6 bases to trimming and J lost 1 base; unmatched junction nucleotides: 5. CDR3 length: 14 residues.

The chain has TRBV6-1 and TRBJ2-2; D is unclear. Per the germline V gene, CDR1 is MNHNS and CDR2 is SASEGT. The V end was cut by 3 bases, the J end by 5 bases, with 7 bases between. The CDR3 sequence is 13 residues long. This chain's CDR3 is CASSDGETGELFF. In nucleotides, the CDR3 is TGTGCCAGCAGTGATGGGGAAACCGGGGAGCTGTTTTTT.

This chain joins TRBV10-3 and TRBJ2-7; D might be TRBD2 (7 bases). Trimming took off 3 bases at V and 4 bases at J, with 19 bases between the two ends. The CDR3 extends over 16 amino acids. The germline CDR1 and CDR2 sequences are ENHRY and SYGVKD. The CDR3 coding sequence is TGTGCCATCAGTGAATCTTCGGGGGGCCACCGATACGAGCAGTACTTC. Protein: CAISESSGGHRYEQYF.

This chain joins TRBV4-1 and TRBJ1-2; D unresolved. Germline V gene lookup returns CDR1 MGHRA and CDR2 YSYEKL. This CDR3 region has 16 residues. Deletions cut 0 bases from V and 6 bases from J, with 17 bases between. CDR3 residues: CASSQDSAWVGNGYTF. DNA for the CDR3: TGCGCCAGCAGCCAAGATAGCGCTTGGGTAGGGAATGGCTACACCTTC.

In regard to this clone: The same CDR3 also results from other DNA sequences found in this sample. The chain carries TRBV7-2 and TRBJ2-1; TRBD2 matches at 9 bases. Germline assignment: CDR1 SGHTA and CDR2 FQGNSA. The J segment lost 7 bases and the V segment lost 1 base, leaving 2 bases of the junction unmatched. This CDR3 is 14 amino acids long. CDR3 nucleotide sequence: TGTGCCAGCAGCTTAGGCGGGGGGGTAAATGAGCAGTTCTTC. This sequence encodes CASSLGGGVNEQFF. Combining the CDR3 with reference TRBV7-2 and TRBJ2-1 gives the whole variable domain GAGVSQSPSNKVTEKGKDVELRCDPISGHTALYWYRQSLGQGLEFLIYFQGNSAPDKSGLPSDRFSAERTGGSVSTLTIQRTQQEDSAVYLCASSLGGGVNEQFFGPGTRLTVL.

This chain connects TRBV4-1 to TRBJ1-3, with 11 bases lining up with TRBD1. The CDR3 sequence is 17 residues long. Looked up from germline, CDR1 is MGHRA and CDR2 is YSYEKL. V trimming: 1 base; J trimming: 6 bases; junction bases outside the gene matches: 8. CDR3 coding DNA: TGCGCCAGCAGCCAAGGTTCAAAGGGACAGGGGGTAAACACCATATATTTT. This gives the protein CASSQGSKGQGVNTIYF.

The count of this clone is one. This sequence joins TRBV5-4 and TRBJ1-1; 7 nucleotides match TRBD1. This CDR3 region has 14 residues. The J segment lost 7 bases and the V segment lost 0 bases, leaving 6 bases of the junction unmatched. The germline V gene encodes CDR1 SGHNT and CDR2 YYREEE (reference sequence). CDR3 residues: CASSLEHRGHEAFF. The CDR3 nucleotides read TGTGCCAGCAGCTTGGAACACAGGGGCCATGAAGCTTTCTTT.

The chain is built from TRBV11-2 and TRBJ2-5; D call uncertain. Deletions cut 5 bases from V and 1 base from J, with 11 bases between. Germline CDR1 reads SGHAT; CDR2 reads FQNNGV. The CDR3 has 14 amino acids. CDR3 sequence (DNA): TGTGCCAGCAGCCCGCGACGTAGCCAAGAGACCCAGTACTTC. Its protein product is CASSPRRSQETQYF.

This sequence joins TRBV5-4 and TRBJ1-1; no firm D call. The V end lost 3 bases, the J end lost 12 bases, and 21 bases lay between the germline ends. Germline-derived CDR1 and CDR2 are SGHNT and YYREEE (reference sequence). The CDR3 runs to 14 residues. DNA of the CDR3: TGTGCCAGCAGCTCCGAACCCCGAGGGCCGGAGCCTTTCTTT. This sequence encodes CASSSEPRGPEPFF. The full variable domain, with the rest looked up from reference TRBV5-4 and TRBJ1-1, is ETGVTQSPTHLIKTRGQQVTLRCSSQSGHNTVSWYQQALGQGPQFIFQYYREEENGRGNFPPRFSGLQFPNYSSELNVNALELDDSALYLCASSSEPRGPEPFFGQGTRLTVV.